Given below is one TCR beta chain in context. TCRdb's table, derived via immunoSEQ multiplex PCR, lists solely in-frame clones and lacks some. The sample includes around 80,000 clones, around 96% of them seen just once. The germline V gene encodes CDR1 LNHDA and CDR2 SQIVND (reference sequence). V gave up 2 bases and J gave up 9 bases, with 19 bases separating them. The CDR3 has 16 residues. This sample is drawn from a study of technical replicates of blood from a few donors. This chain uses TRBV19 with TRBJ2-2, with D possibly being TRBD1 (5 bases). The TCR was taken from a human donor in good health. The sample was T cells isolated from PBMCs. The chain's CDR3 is CASSISGIGKVRELFF. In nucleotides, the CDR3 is TGTGCCAGTAGTATATCAGGGATCGGCAAAGTGCGGGAGCTGTTTTTT.